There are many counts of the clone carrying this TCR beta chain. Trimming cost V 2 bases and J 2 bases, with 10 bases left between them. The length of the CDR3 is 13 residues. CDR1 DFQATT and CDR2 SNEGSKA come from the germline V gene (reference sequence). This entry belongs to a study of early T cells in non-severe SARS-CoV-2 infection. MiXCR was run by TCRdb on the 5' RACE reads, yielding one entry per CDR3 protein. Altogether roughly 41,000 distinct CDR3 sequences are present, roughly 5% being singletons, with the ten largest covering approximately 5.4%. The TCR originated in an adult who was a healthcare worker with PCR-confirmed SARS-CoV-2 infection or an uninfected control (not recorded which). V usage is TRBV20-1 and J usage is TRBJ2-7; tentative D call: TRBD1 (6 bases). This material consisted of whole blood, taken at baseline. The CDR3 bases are TGCAGTGCTAGATCCGGGACAACCTACGAGCAGTACTTC. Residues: CSARSGTTYEQYF.